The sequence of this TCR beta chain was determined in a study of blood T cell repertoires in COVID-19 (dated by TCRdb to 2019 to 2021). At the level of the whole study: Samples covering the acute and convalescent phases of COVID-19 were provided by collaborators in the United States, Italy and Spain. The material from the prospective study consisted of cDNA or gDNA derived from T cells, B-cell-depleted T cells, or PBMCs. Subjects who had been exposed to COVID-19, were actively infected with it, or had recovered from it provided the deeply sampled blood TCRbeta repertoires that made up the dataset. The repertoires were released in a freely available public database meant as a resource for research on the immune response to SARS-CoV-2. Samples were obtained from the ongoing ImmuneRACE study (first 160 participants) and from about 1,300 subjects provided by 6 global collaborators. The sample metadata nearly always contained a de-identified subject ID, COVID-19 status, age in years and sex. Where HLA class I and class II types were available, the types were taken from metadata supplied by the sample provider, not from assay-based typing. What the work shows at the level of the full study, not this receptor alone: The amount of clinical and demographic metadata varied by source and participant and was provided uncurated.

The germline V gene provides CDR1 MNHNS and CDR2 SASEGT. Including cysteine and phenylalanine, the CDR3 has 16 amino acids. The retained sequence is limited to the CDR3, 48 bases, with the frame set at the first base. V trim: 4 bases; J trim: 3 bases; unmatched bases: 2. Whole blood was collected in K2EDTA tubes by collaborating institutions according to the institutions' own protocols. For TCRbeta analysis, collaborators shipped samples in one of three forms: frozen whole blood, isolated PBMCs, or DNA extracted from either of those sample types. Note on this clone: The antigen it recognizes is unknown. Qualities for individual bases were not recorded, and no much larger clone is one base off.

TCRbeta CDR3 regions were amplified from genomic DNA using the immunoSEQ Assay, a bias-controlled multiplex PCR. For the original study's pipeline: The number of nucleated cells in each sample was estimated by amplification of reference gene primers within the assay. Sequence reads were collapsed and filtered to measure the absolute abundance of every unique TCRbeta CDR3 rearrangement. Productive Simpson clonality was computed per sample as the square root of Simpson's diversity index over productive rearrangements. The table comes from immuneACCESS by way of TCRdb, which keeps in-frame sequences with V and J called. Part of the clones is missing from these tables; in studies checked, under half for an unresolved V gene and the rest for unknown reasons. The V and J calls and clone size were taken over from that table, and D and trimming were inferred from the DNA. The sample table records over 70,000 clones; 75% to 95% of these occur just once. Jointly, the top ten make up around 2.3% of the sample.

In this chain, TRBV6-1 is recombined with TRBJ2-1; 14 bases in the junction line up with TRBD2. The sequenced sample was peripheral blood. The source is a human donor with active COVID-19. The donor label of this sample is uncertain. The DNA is TGTGCCAGCAGTGGGGGGACTAGCGGGGGCTACAATGAGCAGTTCTTC. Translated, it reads CASSGGTSGGYNEQFF.